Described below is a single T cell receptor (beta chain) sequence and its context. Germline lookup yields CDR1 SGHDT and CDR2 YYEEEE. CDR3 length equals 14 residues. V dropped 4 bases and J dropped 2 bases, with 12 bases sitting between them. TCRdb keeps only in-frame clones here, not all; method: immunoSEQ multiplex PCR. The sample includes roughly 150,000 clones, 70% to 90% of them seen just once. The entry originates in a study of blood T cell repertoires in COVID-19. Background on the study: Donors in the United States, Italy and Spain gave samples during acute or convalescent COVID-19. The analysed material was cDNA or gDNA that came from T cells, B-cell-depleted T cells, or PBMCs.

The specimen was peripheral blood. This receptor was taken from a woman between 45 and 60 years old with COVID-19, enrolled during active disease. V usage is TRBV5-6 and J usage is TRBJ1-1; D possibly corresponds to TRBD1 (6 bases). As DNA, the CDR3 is TGTGCCAGCAGCCCACAGGGATATAACACTGAAGCTTTCTTT. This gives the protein CASSPQGYNTEAFF.